This section outlines one T cell receptor (beta chain) sequence together with its context. This specimen belongs to a study of cytomegalovirus exposure and HLA in healthy donors. PCR was performed using 60 Vbeta and 13 Jbeta primers. Repertoires were generated with immunoSEQ multiplex PCR, while TCRdb's copy carries only in-frame clones and drops some. This table holds over 200,000 clones, roughly 79% found once. Per germline, CDR1 SGHRS and CDR2 YFSETQ. This CDR3 spans 13 amino acids. V gave up 3 bases and J gave up 6 bases, with 9 bases separating them. V is TRBV5-1 and J is TRBJ2-2, with unresolved D. This receptor was identified in a woman aged 40 to 49 in good health and CMV-seronegative. The specimen sequenced was PBMCs. The CDR3 reads CASSSQWSGELFF. The CDR3 coding sequence is TGCGCCAGCAGCTCCCAGTGGTCCGGGGAGCTGTTTTTT. The full variable domain, in which reference TRBV5-1 and TRBJ2-2 provide the parts outside the CDR3, is KAGVTQTPRYLIKTRGQQVTLSCSPISGHRSVSWYQQTPGQGLQFLFEYFSETQRNKGNFPGRFSGRQFSNSRSEMNVSTLELGDSALYLCASSSQWSGELFFGEGSRLTVL.